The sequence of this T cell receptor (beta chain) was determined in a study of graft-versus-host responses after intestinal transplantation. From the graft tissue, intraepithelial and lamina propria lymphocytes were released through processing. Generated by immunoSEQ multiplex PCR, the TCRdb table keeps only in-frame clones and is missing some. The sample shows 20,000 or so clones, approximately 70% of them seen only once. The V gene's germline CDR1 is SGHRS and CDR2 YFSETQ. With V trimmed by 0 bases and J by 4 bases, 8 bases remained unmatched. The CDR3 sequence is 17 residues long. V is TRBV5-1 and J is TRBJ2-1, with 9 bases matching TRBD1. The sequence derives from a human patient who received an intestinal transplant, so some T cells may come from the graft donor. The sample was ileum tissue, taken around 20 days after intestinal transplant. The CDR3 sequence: CASSLGIRDREYNEQFF. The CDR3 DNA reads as TGCGCCAGCAGCTTGGGGATCCGGGACAGGGAATACAATGAGCAGTTCTTC. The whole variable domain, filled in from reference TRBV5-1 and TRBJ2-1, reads KAGVTQTPRYLIKTRGQQVTLSCSPISGHRSVSWYQQTPGQGLQFLFEYFSETQRNKGNFPGRFSGRQFSNSRSEMNVSTLELGDSALYLCASSLGIRDREYNEQFFGPGTRLTVL.